The 30 T cell receptor beta chains in this list originate from one sample, sequenced in a study of shared clonotypes between healthy human individuals (dated by TCRdb to the early 2020s). The library was built by means of the immunoSEQ multiplex PCR assay. This immuneACCESS table, as held by TCRdb, lists in-frame sequences with V and J called but not all clones. Of the missing ones, under half trace to an unresolved V gene in checked studies; the others have no known cause. This sample lists about 1.5 million clones; roughly 98% were detected once. Jointly, the top ten make up roughly 0.45% of the sample. Sequenced sample: naive CD4+ T cells sorted from blood. Per the publication, the cell subset or site label means: CD45RA+ positively selected. The receptors stem from a man aged 30-40 years in good health.

The chain has TRBV9 and TRBJ2-7; 10 nucleotides match TRBD2. The CDR3 runs 17 residues. The trim removed 0 bases at V and 0 bases at J, leaving 6 bases unmatched. Germline CDR1 SGDLS, CDR2 YYNGEE. In DNA form, the CDR3 reads TGTGCCAGCAGCGTAGAAGATGGGACTAGCGTCTCCTACGAGCAGTACTTC. The encoded protein is CASSVEDGTSVSYEQYF.

This chain joins TRBV7-9 and TRBJ2-5; maybe TRBD2 (5 bases). Germline V gives CDR1 SEHNR, CDR2 FQNEAQ (reference sequence). The CDR3 contains 16 residues. Trimming left V 1 base short and J 2 bases short, with 14 bases between. In DNA form, the CDR3 reads TGTGCCAGCAGCTTAGACCACCCGACGGGACAAGAGACCCAGTACTTC. This translates into CASSLDHPTGQETQYF.

The rearrangement joins TRBV20-1 to TRBJ2-3; D tentatively fits TRBD1 or TRBD2 (5 bases each). The CDR3 consists of 11 residues. Trimming shortened V by 6 bases and J by 8 bases, and 12 bases separated the two germline ends. CDR1 and CDR2 (germline): DFQATT, SNEGSKA (reference sequence). CDR3 in DNA: TGCAGTGCCCGTTCGGGACCTACGCAGTATTTT. Translating gives CSARSGPTQYF.

The chain uses TRBV29-1 and TRBJ2-2, with D possibly TRBD1 on 5 matching bases. This CDR3 is built from 14 residues. V was clipped by 1 base and J by 3 bases, with 9 bases between them. CDR1 is SQVTM and CDR2 is ANQGSEA in the germline V gene. The CDR3 loop reads CSVEAGLDTGELFF. CDR3 in DNA: TGCAGCGTTGAAGCAGGGCTGGACACCGGGGAGCTGTTTTTT.

The chain has TRBV4-3 and TRBJ1-1; 7 nucleotides align to TRBD1. V trimming: 1 base; J trimming: 3 bases; junction bases outside the gene matches: 11. In germline, CDR1 is LGHNA, CDR2 YSLEER. The CDR3 has 17 residues. The CDR3: CASSQGWRQGGDTEAFF. The CDR3 DNA reads as TGCGCCAGCAGCCAAGGATGGAGACAGGGAGGGGACACTGAAGCTTTCTTT.

This rearrangement joins TRBV5-4 to TRBJ2-4; no firm D call. Germline values: CDR1 SGHNT, CDR2 YYREEE (reference sequence). Trimming pared 3 bases from V and 0 bases from J, leaving 10 bases between. This CDR3 comprises 15 residues. The CDR3, as DNA: TGTGCCAGCAGCTCCGATAGCTTAGCCAAAAACATTCAGTACTTC. Its translation is CASSSDSLAKNIQYF.

The V gene is TRBV29-1, the J gene TRBJ1-1; D might be TRBD1 (5 bases). The CDR3 has 12 amino acids. CDR1 is SQVTM and CDR2 is ANQGSEA in the germline V gene. Deletions cut 5 bases from V and 4 bases from J, with 11 bases between. The DNA for the CDR3 is TGCAGCGTTCAGGGAGTGGCCACTGAAGCTTTCTTT. Its protein product is CSVQGVATEAFF.

The chain has TRBV4-2 and TRBJ2-1; 13 positions match TRBD2. Germline V gene sequence: CDR1 LGHNA, CDR2 YNFKEQ. The trim removed 5 bases at V and 6 bases at J, leaving 4 bases unmatched. The CDR3 consists of 15 residues. The CDR3 reads CASSRLAGGLNEQFF. CDR3 DNA: TGTGCCAGCAGCAGACTAGCGGGAGGCCTCAATGAGCAGTTCTTC.

This rearrangement joins TRBV11-3 to TRBJ2-7; maybe TRBD2 (5 bases). This CDR3 region has 13 residues. Deletions cut 1 base from V and 5 bases from J, with 9 bases between. Germline V gene lookup returns CDR1 SGHNT and CDR2 YENEEA. CDR3 DNA: TGTGCCAGCAGCTTAGGCGGACTCGACGAGCAGTACTTC. It specifies CASSLGGLDEQYF.

V usage is TRBV29-1 and J usage is TRBJ2-1; possibly TRBD2 for D (6 bases). Germline loops: CDR1 SQVTM, CDR2 ANQGSEA. The V end was cut by 7 bases, the J end by 5 bases, with 12 bases between. The CDR3 has 12 residues. The CDR3 DNA sequence: TGCAGCGCTCGCGGGATGGACAATGAGCAGTTCTTC. Its translation is CSARGMDNEQFF.

The chain joins TRBV10-2 to TRBJ2-7; 7 bases align to TRBD2. Unmatched junction bases numbered 13, after V lost 7 bases and J lost 1 base. Germline CDR1 is WSHSY and CDR2 is SAAADI. The CDR3 sequence is 16 residues long. CDR3 sequence: CASTRAGASGSYEQYF. CDR3 bases: TGCGCCAGCACACGTGCTGGGGCTAGCGGATCCTACGAGCAGTACTTC.

The chain is built from TRBV19 and TRBJ2-7; the match to TRBD1 covers 9 bases. Losses at the gene ends were 4 bases for V and 7 bases for J; bases not matched to a gene: 8. CDR1 is LNHDA and CDR2 is SQIVND in the germline V gene (reference sequence). The CDR3 consists of 14 residues. Here the CDR3 reads CASSTRQGGREQYF. The DNA of the CDR3 is TGTGCCAGTAGTACCAGACAGGGGGGGCGTGAGCAGTACTTC.

The genes are TRBV2 and TRBJ2-2; D is perhaps TRBD1 or TRBD2 (5 bases each). In germline, CDR1 is SNHLY, CDR2 FYNNEI. V was trimmed by 3 bases and J by 4 bases, leaving 12 bases between them. The CDR3 sequence is 15 residues long. CDR3 sequence (DNA): TGTGCCAGCAGTGACCGGGGCATGGGCACCGGGGAGCTGTTTTTT. Its protein is CASSDRGMGTGELFF.

A single count supports this clone. This rearrangement joins TRBV11-2 to TRBJ2-5; TRBD2 agrees at 7 bases. Germline V lookup: CDR1 SGHAT, CDR2 FQNNGV. The CDR3 loop spans 16 amino acids. V shed 2 bases and J 2 bases; nucleotides not matched to a gene: 8. The CDR3 DNA reads TGTGCCAGCAGCTTATCTGCGGGAGTGGGACAAGAGACCCAGTACTTC. Its translation: CASSLSAGVGQETQYF.

This clone was seen just once. Other nucleotide sequences from this sample produce the same CDR3. The chain couples TRBV2 to TRBJ1-5, with a possible D match to TRBD1 (5 bases). Germline V lookup: CDR1 SNHLY, CDR2 FYNNEI. The CDR3 runs 13 residues. The germline V and J ends were trimmed by 3 bases and 5 bases, with 8 bases remaining between them. CDR3 loop: CASSDQGDQPQHF. The CDR3 DNA reads TGTGCCAGCAGTGATCAGGGTGATCAGCCCCAGCATTTT.

A single count supports this clone. This rearrangement joins TRBV27 to TRBJ2-7, with TRBD1 matching 9 bases. CDR3 length: 13 residues. The trim removed 6 bases at V and 6 bases at J, leaving 6 bases unmatched. Germline-derived CDR1 and CDR2 are MNHEY and SMNVEV (reference sequence). The CDR3 nucleotides read TGTGCCAGCAGCTGGACAGGGGATGCCGAGCAGTACTTC. This encodes CASSWTGDAEQYF.

The J gene is TRBJ2-7, the V gene TRBV11-1; D perhaps matches TRBD2 (5 bases). This CDR3 region has 14 residues. CDR1 and CDR2 from the germline V gene are SGHAT and FQDESV (reference sequence). The V gene lost 2 bases and the J gene lost 0 bases, with 8 bases spanning the gap. The CDR3 spells CASSLMRVSYEQYF. In DNA form, the CDR3 reads TGTGCCAGCAGCTTAATGCGGGTCTCCTACGAGCAGTACTTC.

This clone was picked up one time. The chain joins TRBV6-5 to TRBJ2-3; TRBD2 agrees at 7 bases. The V segment lost 5 bases and the J segment 8 bases; nucleotides outside the gene matches: 7. The CDR3 has 13 amino acids. Germline V gives CDR1 MNHEY, CDR2 SVGAGI. CDR3 bases: TGTGCCAGCAGTCAACTTACTAGCGCTACGCAGTATTTT. This sequence encodes CASSQLTSATQYF.

The gene calls are TRBV5-1 and TRBJ2-6; D is undetermined. This CDR3 has 15 residues. Trimming pared 4 bases from V and 5 bases from J, leaving 13 bases between. Germline CDR1 is SGHRS and CDR2 is YFSETQ. DNA for the CDR3: TGCGCCAGCAGCCTCCTTACTGGCAGGGCCAACGTCCTGACTTTC. Amino acid sequence: CASSLLTGRANVLTF. Variable domain in full (rest from reference TRBV5-1 and TRBJ2-6): KAGVTQTPRYLIKTRGQQVTLSCSPISGHRSVSWYQQTPGQGLQFLFEYFSETQRNKGNFPGRFSGRQFSNSRSEMNVSTLELGDSALYLCASSLLTGRANVLTFGAGSRLTVL.

The J gene is TRBJ1-1, the V gene TRBV20-1; the D gene is possibly TRBD1 (6 bases). This CDR3 region has 11 residues. CDR1 is DFQATT, CDR2 SNEGSKA, per germline (reference sequence). V was shortened by 1 base and J by 10 bases, with 10 bases between the two germline ends. CDR3 amino acids: CSARGTAGAFF. Here the CDR3 DNA reads TGCAGTGCTAGAGGGACAGCAGGAGCTTTCTTT.

This clone was counted once. The genes are TRBV19 and TRBJ1-5; D gene ambiguous. This CDR3 contains 13 residues. The ends were cut back, 3 bases at V and 9 bases at J, with 12 bases in the middle. Germline CDR1 reads LNHDA; CDR2 reads SQIVND (reference sequence). In nucleotides, the CDR3 is TGTGCCAGTAGTATGGACTCCTGGGGGCCCCAGCATTTT. Amino acids: CASSMDSWGPQHF.

The V and J genes are TRBV7-2 and TRBJ2-5; 7 bases map to TRBD2. The CDR3 covers 15 residues. Germline CDR1 and CDR2: SGHTA and FQGNSA. V was clipped by 1 base and J by 5 bases; unmatched bases: 7. CDR3 DNA sequence: TGTGCCAGCAGCTTAGAGGCGGGAGAGGCTGAGACCCAGTACTTC. Its translation is CASSLEAGEAETQYF. The full variable domain, its missing parts supplied by reference TRBV7-2 and TRBJ2-5, is GAGVSQSPSNKVTEKGKDVELRCDPISGHTALYWYRQSLGQGLEFLIYFQGNSAPDKSGLPSDRFSAERTGGSVSTLTIQRTQQEDSAVYLCASSLEAGEAETQYFGPGTRLLVL.

V and J are TRBV5-1 and TRBJ2-3, with 9 bases fitting TRBD2. The junction had 10 bases not matched to a gene; V was cut back by 4 bases and J by 1 base. This CDR3 contains 17 residues. Germline lookup yields CDR1 SGHRS and CDR2 YFSETQ. As DNA, the CDR3 is TGCGCCAGCAGCCGTAGCGGGAGCGACTGGGGCACAGATACGCAGTATTTT. Translation: CASSRSGSDWGTDTQYF.

In regard to this clone: The sample has other DNA sequences that encode this CDR3 too. The chain uses TRBV6-5 and TRBJ1-1; perhaps TRBD1 as D (6 bases). This CDR3 comprises 13 residues. Germline-derived CDR1 and CDR2 are MNHEY and SVGAGI. V lost 4 bases and J 2 bases, leaving 8 bases between the germline ends. CDR3 sequence reads: CASSWTVNTEAFF. The CDR3 region has the DNA TGTGCCAGCAGTTGGACAGTTAACACTGAAGCTTTCTTT.

The genes are TRBV5-1 and TRBJ2-3; TRBD2 agrees at 8 bases. Germline trimming cut 4 bases from V and 10 bases from J; bases unmatched to any gene: 17. This CDR3 is 16 amino acids long. CDR1 and CDR2 (germline): SGHRS, YFSETQ. The CDR3 is CASSPNPQAAGVPQYF. Here the CDR3 DNA reads TGCGCCAGCAGCCCAAATCCGCAGGCAGCGGGAGTTCCGCAGTATTTT.

The count of this clone is one. This chain links TRBV5-6 with TRBJ1-5; D is undetermined. The CDR3 has 17 residues. Deletions cut 6 bases from V and 0 bases from J, with 19 bases between. Germline V gene sequence: CDR1 SGHDT, CDR2 YYEEEE. Here the CDR3 reads CASTKITDLYSNQPQHF. The CDR3 region has the DNA TGTGCCAGCACCAAGATAACAGACCTTTATAGCAATCAGCCCCAGCATTTT.

J is TRBJ2-7 and V is TRBV5-6; tentative D call: TRBD2 (6 bases). Germline loops: CDR1 SGHDT, CDR2 YYEEEE. The CDR3 runs to 14 residues. V lost 0 bases to trimming and J lost 1 base, with 8 bases between them. The CDR3 sequence is CASSLGLESYEQYF. For the CDR3, the DNA is TGTGCCAGCAGCTTGGGACTAGAGTCCTACGAGCAGTACTTC. Complete variable domain (other parts from reference TRBV5-6 and TRBJ2-7): DAGVTQSPTHLIKTRGQQVTLRCSPKSGHDTVSWYQQALGQGPQFIFQYYEEEERQRGNFPDRFSGHQFPNYSSELNVNALLLGDSALYLCASSLGLESYEQYFGPGTRLTVT.

The J gene is TRBJ1-1, the V gene TRBV6-1; TRBD1 matches at 8 bases. Germline V CDR1 and CDR2: MNHNS, SASEGT. Losses at the gene ends were 6 bases for V and 5 bases for J; bases not matched to a gene: 5. This CDR3 region has 13 residues. CDR3 region: CASRGQGWTEAFF. Here the CDR3 DNA reads TGTGCCAGCAGAGGACAGGGTTGGACTGAAGCTTTCTTT.

The rearrangement uses TRBV5-1 and TRBJ2-7; weak D call: TRBD1 (5 bases). This CDR3 spans 14 amino acids. Germline V lookup: CDR1 SGHRS, CDR2 YFSETQ. The V end was cut by 4 bases, the J end by 0 bases, with 11 bases between. Here the CDR3 reads CASSTGLFSYEQYF. CDR3 coding DNA: TGCGCCAGCAGCACAGGCCTTTTCTCCTACGAGCAGTACTTC.

Details on this clone: At the DNA level, this CDR3 is encoded by other sequences in the same sample as well. The CDR3 loop is CASSPLTSGSSYEQYF. The CDR3 DNA follows: TGTGCCAGCTCACCCCTGACTAGCGGGAGTTCCTACGAGCAGTACTTC. The chain carries TRBV18 and TRBJ2-7, with TRBD2 matching 12 bases. From germline, CDR1 is KGHSH and CDR2 LQKENI. Unmatched junction bases numbered 4, after V lost 3 bases and J lost 1 base. The CDR3 loop spans 16 amino acids.